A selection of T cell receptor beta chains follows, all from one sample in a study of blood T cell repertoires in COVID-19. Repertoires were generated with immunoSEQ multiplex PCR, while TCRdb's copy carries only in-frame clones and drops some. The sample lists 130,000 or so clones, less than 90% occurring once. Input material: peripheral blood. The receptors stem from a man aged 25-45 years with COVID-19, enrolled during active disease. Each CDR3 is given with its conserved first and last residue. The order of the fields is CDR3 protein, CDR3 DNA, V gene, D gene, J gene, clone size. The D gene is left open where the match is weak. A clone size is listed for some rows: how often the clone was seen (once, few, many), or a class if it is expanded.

CATGGSSYNEQFF | TGTGCCACCGGGGGGAGCTCCTACAATGAGCAGTTCTTC | TRBV15 | NA | TRBJ2-1 | NA
CASRRGMDTGELFF | TGTGCCAGCAGGCGGGGGATGGACACCGGGGAGCTGTTTTTT | TRBV2 | TRBD2 | TRBJ2-2 | NA
CASSKDRGSLGGNEQFF | TGTGCCAGCAGCAAGGACAGGGGATCCCTGGGCGGAAATGAGCAGTTCTTC | TRBV7-2 | TRBD1 | TRBJ2-1 | few
CASSSSDRFSVILHF | TGTGCCAGCAGCTCCTCCGACAGGTTCTCGGTTATCCTCCACTTT | TRBV7-9 | NA | TRBJ1-6 | NA
CASSPNVGRGSNQPQHF | TGTGCCAGCTCACCAAATGTTGGCAGGGGCAGCAATCAGCCCCAGCATTTT | TRBV18 | NA | TRBJ1-5 | NA
CASSQDLTSGSETQYF | TGTGCCAGCAGCCAAGACCTGACTAGCGGGAGTGAGACCCAGTACTTC | TRBV4-2 | TRBD2 | TRBJ2-5 | NA
CASSYRAGGNEQFF | TGTGCCAGCAGTTACAGGGCAGGAGGCAATGAGCAGTTCTTC | TRBV6-6 | NA | TRBJ2-1 | NA
CASSLGPSRERTDTQYF | TGCGCCAGCAGCCTAGGCCCGAGCCGGGAGCGCACAGATACGCAGTATTTT | TRBV5-1 | NA | TRBJ2-3 | NA
CAISRLAGAQDTQYF | TGTGCCATCAGCAGACTAGCGGGAGCCCAAGATACGCAGTATTTT | TRBV10-3 | TRBD2 | TRBJ2-3 | NA
CASSFGLAGVFRYF | TGTGCCAGCAGCTTCGGACTAGCGGGAGTCTTTCGGTATTTT | TRBV3-1/TRBV3-2 | TRBD2 | TRBJ2-3 | NA
CASSPRTGGLNTEAFF | TGTGCCAGCAGTCCGCGGACAGGGGGGCTGAACACTGAAGCTTTCTTT | TRBV28 | TRBD1 | TRBJ1-1 | NA
CASIPISGSKKTQYF | TGTGCCAGCATCCCCATTAGCGGGAGTAAAAAGACCCAGTACTTC | TRBV2 | TRBD2 | TRBJ2-5 | NA
CASSPGQGNAKNIQYF | TGTGCCAGCTCACCGGGACAGGGGAACGCCAAAAACATTCAGTACTTC | TRBV18 | TRBD1 | TRBJ2-4 | once
CASSPGLAGTYEQYF | TGTGCCAGCTCACCAGGGCTAGCGGGGACCTACGAGCAGTACTTC | TRBV18 | TRBD2 | TRBJ2-7 | NA
CASSPRLAGENNEQFF | TGTGCCAGCAGCCCACGATTAGCGGGAGAAAACAATGAGCAGTTCTTC | TRBV7-6 | TRBD2 | TRBJ2-1 | NA
CASSLLGQPASYEQYF | TGTGCCAGCAGCCTCCTGGGACAGCCCGCCTCCTACGAGCAGTACTTC | TRBV7-9 | TRBD1 | TRBJ2-7 | few
CASSPSQRLTYEQYF | TGTGCCAGCTCACCCTCCCAGAGACTTACCTACGAGCAGTACTTC | TRBV18 | NA | TRBJ2-7 | NA
CASSLTQQGYGYTF | TGTGCCAGCAGCTTAACGCAGCAGGGTTATGGCTACACCTTC | TRBV7-2 | NA | TRBJ1-2 | few
CASSDSSYNEQFF | TGTGCCAGCAGTGACTCTAGCTACAATGAGCAGTTCTTC | TRBV6-4 | NA | TRBJ2-1 | few
CASSPPVGGGSYNEQFF | TGTGCCAGCTCGCCCCCGGTAGGGGGGGGCTCCTACAATGAGCAGTTCTTC | TRBV18 | NA | TRBJ2-1 | few
CASLLAGQGGGNEQFF | TGTGCCAGCCTACTAGCGGGGCAGGGGGGCGGCAATGAGCAGTTCTTC | TRBV28 | TRBD2 | TRBJ2-1 | NA
CAWNNRAPGQGRLAGTGELFF | TGTGCCTGGAACAACAGAGCCCCGGGACAGGGGAGGTTGGCGGGGACCGGGGAGCTGTTTTTT | TRBV30 | TRBD1 | TRBJ2-2 | once
CASSQGDRGPNQPQHF | TGTGCCAGCAGTCAAGGGGACAGGGGACCCAATCAGCCCCAGCATTTT | TRBV6-1 | TRBD1 | TRBJ1-5 | NA
CASKRGYEQYF | TGTGCCAGCAAAAGAGGATACGAGCAGTACTTC | TRBV27 | NA | TRBJ2-7 | NA
CASGEEWGYTF | TGTGCCAGCGGGGAGGAGTGGGGCTACACCTTC | TRBV19 | NA | TRBJ1-2 | NA
CASSPGSLETQYF | TGCGCCAGCAGCCCGGGTTCTCTGGAGACCCAGTACTTC | TRBV5-1 | NA | TRBJ2-5 | NA
CASSYSHSSGANVLTF | TGTGCCAGCAGTTACAGCCACAGCTCTGGGGCCAACGTCCTGACTTTC | TRBV6-5 | NA | TRBJ2-6 | NA
CASSPGLGTDTQYF | TGTGCCAGCTCACCGGGACTAGGTACAGATACGCAGTATTTT | TRBV18 | TRBD2 | TRBJ2-3 | NA
CASSLGQGWLQPQHF | TGTGCCAGCAGCTTGGGACAGGGATGGTTACAGCCCCAGCATTTT | TRBV5-6 | TRBD1 | TRBJ1-5 | NA
CASSYSTGTSGRTDTQYF | TGTGCCAGCAGTTACTCGACTGGGACTAGCGGGAGAACAGATACGCAGTATTTT | TRBV6-2/TRBV6-3 | TRBD2 | TRBJ2-3 | few
CASSQREVSYEQYF | TGTGCCAGCAGCCAGCGGGAGGTTTCCTACGAGCAGTACTTC | TRBV3-1/TRBV3-2 | TRBD2 | TRBJ2-7 | NA
CASSTGTSGSSYEQYF | TGTGCCAGCAGTACTGGGACTAGCGGGAGTTCCTACGAGCAGTACTTC | TRBV6-6 | TRBD2 | TRBJ2-7 | NA
CASSPGRGSYEQYF | TGTGCCAGCTCACCGGGCAGGGGGTCCTACGAGCAGTACTTC | TRBV18 | TRBD1 | TRBJ2-7 | NA
CASRSGGGISYEQYF | TGTGCCAGCAGGTCGGGCGGGGGTATCTCCTACGAGCAGTACTTC | TRBV7-2 | TRBD2 | TRBJ2-7 | NA
CASRDRGSSTDTQYF | TGTGCCAGCAGGGACAGGGGGTCGAGCACAGATACGCAGTATTTT | TRBV6-5 | TRBD1 | TRBJ2-3 | NA
CASSESADRLAGVPYNEQFF | TGCGCCAGCAGTGAGTCCGCGGACAGATTAGCGGGAGTCCCCTACAATGAGCAGTTCTTC | TRBV10-1 | TRBD2 | TRBJ2-1 | NA
CASSARQGGTEAFF | TGTGCCAGCAGTGCTCGACAGGGCGGCACTGAAGCTTTCTTT | TRBV6-4 | TRBD1 | TRBJ1-1 | NA
CASSPTLLAGEETQYF | TGTGCCAGCAGCCCTACCCTACTAGCGGGAGAAGAGACCCAGTACTTC | TRBV5-6 | TRBD2 | TRBJ2-5 | NA
CAISESGQGHTEAFF | TGTGCCATCAGTGAGTCGGGACAGGGCCACACTGAAGCTTTCTTT | TRBV10-3 | TRBD1 | TRBJ1-1 | NA
CASSHPGGETQYF | TGCGCCAGCAGCCACCCGGGAGGAGAGACCCAGTACTTC | TRBV4-1 | TRBD2 | TRBJ2-5 | NA
CASSVGGGMNTEAFF | TGTGCCAGCAGCGTGGGAGGGGGAATGAACACTGAAGCTTTCTTT | TRBV11-2 | NA | TRBJ1-1 | NA
CASLQGPPGTQYF | TGTGCCAGCTTACAGGGGCCGCCGGGCACGCAGTATTTT | TRBV25-1 | TRBD1 | TRBJ2-3 | once
CAISGDRGAYEQYF | TGTGCCATCAGTGGGGACAGGGGGGCCTACGAGCAGTACTTC | TRBV10-3 | TRBD1 | TRBJ2-7 | NA
CSVARDTTSNEQYF | TGCAGCGTTGCCAGAGACACCACCTCCAACGAGCAGTACTTC | TRBV29-1 | NA | TRBJ2-7 | once
CASSIDPAGELFF | TGTGCCAGTAGTATAGATCCTGCCGGGGAGCTGTTTTTT | TRBV19 | NA | TRBJ2-2 | NA
CASSSTDMNTEAFF | TGTGCCAGCAGCTCGACAGACATGAACACTGAAGCTTTCTTT | TRBV6-5 | NA | TRBJ1-1 | NA
CATSDLGAPPPDTQYF | TGTGCCACCAGTGATTTAGGGGCCCCCCCGCCAGATACGCAGTATTTT | TRBV24-1 | NA | TRBJ2-3 | NA
CASSYLSDSSTGQYF | TGTGCCAGCAGTTACCTCTCCGACAGCTCTACCGGGCAGTACTTC | TRBV6-2/TRBV6-3 | NA | TRBJ2-7 | NA
CASSLSFSGINF | TGTGCCAGCAGTTTATCGTTTTCGGGGATCAATTTT | TRBV12-3/TRBV12-4 | NA | TRBJ2-3 | once
CASSQRGGGRVVEAFF | TGTGCCAGCAGCCAAAGGGGTGGGGGCAGGGTCGTTGAGGCTTTCTTT | TRBV7-9 | NA | TRBJ1-1 | NA
CATTSGAVNTGELFF | TGTGCCACAACATCTGGGGCGGTTAACACCGGGGAGCTGTTTTTT | TRBV19 | NA | TRBJ2-2 | NA
CASSPSGQAFTEAFF | TGTGCCAGCAGCCCATCCGGACAGGCGTTCACTGAAGCTTTCTTT | TRBV13 | TRBD1 | TRBJ1-1 | once
CASSLRTGTNKETQYF | TGTGCCAGCAGCCTCCGGACCGGGACTAATAAAGAGACCCAGTACTTC | TRBV14 | TRBD2 | TRBJ2-5 | few
CASSYGTGKQEQYF | TGTGCCAGCAGTTATGGGACAGGGAAGCAGGAACAGTACTTC | TRBV6-5 | TRBD1 | TRBJ2-7 | NA
CASSLMTVSPLHF | TGTGCCAGCAGCCTCATGACAGTTTCACCCCTCCACTTT | TRBV14 | NA | TRBJ1-6 | few
CAWSTRSFTEAFF | TGTGCCTGGAGTACTCGTTCGTTTACTGAAGCTTTCTTT | TRBV30 | NA | TRBJ1-1 | once
CASSSRTSGYEQYF | TGTGCCAGCAGTTCTAGGACTAGCGGGTACGAGCAGTACTTC | TRBV28 | TRBD2 | TRBJ2-7 | NA
CASSSGTGNNSPLHF | TGTGCCAGCAGCTCGGGGACAGGGAATAATTCACCCCTCCACTTT | TRBV5-4 | TRBD1 | TRBJ1-6 | NA